The 9 T cell receptor beta chains below all came from one sample that was sequenced in a study of identifying expanded T cells in peripheral blood (dated by TCRdb to the late 2010s). Library preparation was by the immunoSEQ multiplex PCR assay. In its TCRdb copy, this immuneACCESS table keeps in-frame sequences only and misses some clones. Where compared with another copy, unresolved V genes explain less than half of these, and the others have no known cause. For this sample there are approximately 100,000 clones; 85% to 90% appear just once. The ten largest make up about a sixth of the sample. The specimen sequenced was blood. The receptors shown here come from a person aged 18 to 75 in good health.

The chain uses TRBV7-2 and TRBJ2-7, with a possible D match to TRBD1 (6 bases). CDR1 and CDR2 from the germline V gene are SGHTA and FQGNSA. The CDR3 totals 13 residues. V was cut by 2 bases and J by 2 bases, with 7 bases left in between. In DNA, the CDR3 is TGTGCCAGCAGCTTATCAGGGGCCTACGAGCAGTACTTC. This gives the protein CASSLSGAYEQYF.

This clone showed up just a few times. V and J are TRBV7-2 and TRBJ1-5; D gene ambiguous. This CDR3 contains 14 residues. The V end lost 5 bases, the J end lost 2 bases, and 10 bases lay between the germline ends. Germline V lookup: CDR1 SGHTA, CDR2 FQGNSA. The CDR3 coding sequence is TGTGCCAGCAGCGAAAGAGTCGGCAATCAGCCCCAGCATTTT. Translated, it gives CASSERVGNQPQHF.

The V call is TRBV6-1, the J call TRBJ2-7, with D tentatively TRBD1 (5 bases). The CDR3 loop spans 13 amino acids. Trimming took 6 bases from V and 4 from J, leaving 13 bases between them. Germline V gene lookup returns CDR1 MNHNS and CDR2 SASEGT. CDR3 region: CASRDLHRYEQYF. CDR3 nucleotide sequence: TGTGCCAGCAGGGACCTGCACAGGTACGAGCAGTACTTC.

The CDR3 region has the DNA TGCAGCGTTGGGGTCAACCAAAGGGGCTACACCTTC. Translated, it gives CSVGVNQRGYTF. The gene calls are TRBV29-1 and TRBJ1-2; D is undetermined. Germline V gives CDR1 SQVTM, CDR2 ANQGSEA. The V gene lost 4 bases and the J gene lost 8 bases, with 14 bases spanning the gap. The CDR3 has 12 amino acids.

The chain joins TRBV4-1 to TRBJ1-6; D remains unclear. The germline V gene encodes CDR1 MGHRA and CDR2 YSYEKL. The CDR3 loop spans 16 amino acids. Trimming left V 0 bases short and J 3 bases short, with 9 bases between. CDR3 region: CASSQDQDYYNSPLHF. The CDR3 nucleotides are TGCGCCAGCAGCCAAGATCAGGACTACTATAATTCACCCCTCCACTTT.

The chain has TRBV15 and TRBJ1-1; possibly TRBD1 for D (5 bases). The germline V and J ends were trimmed by 0 bases and 9 bases, with 20 bases remaining between them. The CDR3 has 16 amino acids. Germline V lookup: CDR1 LNHNV, CDR2 YYDKDF (reference sequence). CDR3 residues: CATSRDWSLEGRKAFF. CDR3 bases: TGTGCCACCAGCAGAGATTGGAGTCTGGAGGGGCGGAAAGCTTTCTTT.

This clone came up once. CDR3: CASSLRAEQYF. CDR3 nucleotide sequence: TGTGCCAGCAGTTTGAGGGCCGAGCAGTACTTC. The gene calls are TRBV28 and TRBJ2-7; TRBD2 is a possible D gene (5 bases). V was shortened by 3 bases and J by 6 bases, with 6 bases between the two germline ends. Per the germline V gene, CDR1 is MDHEN and CDR2 is SYDVKM. This CDR3 is 11 amino acids long.

This chain links TRBV27 with TRBJ2-1; TRBD2 aligns across 10 bases. Germline V lookup: CDR1 MNHEY, CDR2 SMNVEV (reference sequence). There are 17 residues in the CDR3. V shed 4 bases and J 4 bases; nucleotides not matched to a gene: 10. The CDR3 spells CASSSEFSGGQYNEQFF. For the CDR3, the DNA is TGTGCCAGCAGTTCCGAATTTAGCGGGGGGCAATACAATGAGCAGTTCTTC.

The rearrangement uses TRBV19 and TRBJ1-1, with 8 bases lining up with TRBD1. J lost 7 bases, V lost 5 bases, and 6 bases had no gene match. The germline V gene encodes CDR1 LNHDA and CDR2 SQIVND (reference sequence). This CDR3 spans 13 amino acids. The CDR3 region is CASSLRQGHEAFF. CDR3 in DNA: TGTGCCAGTAGTCTCAGACAGGGGCATGAAGCTTTCTTT.